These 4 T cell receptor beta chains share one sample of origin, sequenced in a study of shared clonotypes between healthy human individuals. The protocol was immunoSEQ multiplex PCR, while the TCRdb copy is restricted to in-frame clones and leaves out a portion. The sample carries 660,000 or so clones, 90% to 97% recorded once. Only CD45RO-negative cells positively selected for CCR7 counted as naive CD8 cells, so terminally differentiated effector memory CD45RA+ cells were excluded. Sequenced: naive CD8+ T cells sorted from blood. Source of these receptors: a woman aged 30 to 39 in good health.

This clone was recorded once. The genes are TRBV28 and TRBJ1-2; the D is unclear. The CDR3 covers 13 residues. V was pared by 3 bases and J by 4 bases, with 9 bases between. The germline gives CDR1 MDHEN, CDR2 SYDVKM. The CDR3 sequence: CASSFLDFYGYTF. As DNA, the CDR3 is TGTGCCAGCAGTTTTTTGGATTTCTATGGCTACACCTTC.

The CDR3 sequence is CASSLLQSTDTQYF. In DNA, the CDR3 is TGTGCCAGCAGTTTATTACAGAGCACAGATACGCAGTATTTT. The chain combines TRBV27 with TRBJ2-3; no clear D gene. Looked up from germline, CDR1 is MNHEY and CDR2 is SMNVEV (reference sequence). With 1 base removed from V and 0 bases from J, the gap between germline ends came to 5 bases. The CDR3 is 14 amino acids.

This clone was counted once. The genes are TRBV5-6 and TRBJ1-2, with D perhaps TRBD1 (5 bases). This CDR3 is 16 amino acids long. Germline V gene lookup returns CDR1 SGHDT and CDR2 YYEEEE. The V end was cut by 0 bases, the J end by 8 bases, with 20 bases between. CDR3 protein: CASSLALRQAQEGYTF. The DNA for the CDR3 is TGTGCCAGCAGCTTGGCCCTTAGGCAGGCACAGGAAGGCTACACCTTC.

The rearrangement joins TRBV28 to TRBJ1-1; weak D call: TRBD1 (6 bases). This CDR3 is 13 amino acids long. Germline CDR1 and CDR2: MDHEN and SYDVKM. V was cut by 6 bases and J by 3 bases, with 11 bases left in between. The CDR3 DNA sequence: TGTGCCAGCAGCCGCGACAGGTACACTGAAGCTTTCTTT. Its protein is CASSRDRYTEAFF. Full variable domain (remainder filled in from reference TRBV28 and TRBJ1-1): DVKVTQSSRYLVKRTGEKVFLECVQDMDHENMFWYRQDPGLGLRLIYFSYDVKMKEKGDIPEGYSVSREKKERFSLILESASTNQTSMYLCASSRDRYTEAFFGQGTRLTVV.